The 8 T cell receptor beta chains presented below share a single source sample, sequenced in a study of Ad26.COV2.S vaccination and SARS-CoV-2 variants. Some clones are missing from TCRdb's copy, which holds only in-frame ones; the method was immunoSEQ multiplex PCR. Of 440,000 or so clones detected, about 88% appear once; the ten largest clones hold 1.5% to 2%. Treatment noted: some 20 received Ad26.COV2.S at low or high dose, single or two shots; a few received placebo; per-sample allocation not given. Day 63 after the first vaccine or placebo injection was the time point for sampling. The sample was peripheral blood, taken in a trial of Ad26.COV2.S vaccine versus placebo. The receptors shown here come from a person aged 18 to 65 who received the Ad26.COV2.S COVID-19 vaccine or a placebo.

This clone was recorded many times. The chain carries TRBV6-1 and TRBJ1-5; D is unresolved. V lost 2 bases, J lost 7 bases, and 9 bases lay in between. The CDR3 is made up of 13 amino acids. The germline gives CDR1 MNHNS, CDR2 SASEGT. CDR3 sequence: CASSESPRQPQHF. CDR3 DNA sequence: TGTGCCAGCAGTGAATCACCGCGCCAGCCCCAGCATTTT.

This clone was seen only once. The CDR3 bases are TGCGCCAGCAGTAGCGGGACCTTGACTTCAAGAGCCAAAAACATTCAGTACTTC. This codes for CASSSGTLTSRAKNIQYF. V gene TRBV5-1 combines with J gene TRBJ2-4; TRBD2 matches at 8 bases. This CDR3 contains 18 residues. Germline values: CDR1 SGHRS, CDR2 YFSETQ. The V segment lost 5 bases and the J segment 0 bases; nucleotides outside the gene matches: 13.

The rearrangement links TRBV27 to TRBJ2-3; either TRBD1 or TRBD2 may supply D (5 bases each). Germline V gene sequence: CDR1 MNHEY, CDR2 SMNVEV (reference sequence). V lost 7 bases and J 0 bases, leaving 11 bases between the germline ends. CDR3 length equals 14 residues. Here the CDR3 DNA reads TGTGCCAGCACTCCGGGACGGAGCACAGATACGCAGTATTTT. Its translation is CASTPGRSTDTQYF.

As concerns this clone: Germline and junction disagree at one end, which may indicate a read error. The chain employs TRBV7-7 and TRBJ2-2, with D perhaps TRBD2 (6 bases). The germline V gene has CDR1 SSHAT and CDR2 FNYEAQ (reference sequence). The CDR3 sequence is 14 residues long. CDR3 nucleotides: TGTGCTAGCAGCTTTCATCGGGGGACCGGGGAGCTGTTTTTT. This codes for CASSFHRGTGELFF.

The gene calls are TRBV7-8 and TRBJ2-7; 16 bases are shared with TRBD2. The CDR3 runs to 20 residues. The germline V gene has CDR1 SGHVS and CDR2 FQNEAQ. V lost 2 bases and J lost 3; bases outside the gene matches: 13. CDR3 loop: CASSLRGLAGGPEVSYEQYF. In DNA, the CDR3 is TGTGCCAGCAGCTTAAGGGGACTAGCGGGAGGGCCGGAGGTGAGCTACGAGCAGTACTTC.

The CDR3 bases are TGCGCCAGCAGTCAGGAGGGTGAAGCTTTCTTT. Its protein product is CASSQEGEAFF. This chain connects TRBV5-1 to TRBJ1-1; D gene uncertain. Trimming removed 5 bases from V and 7 bases from J, with 9 bases in between. CDR1 and CDR2 (germline): SGHRS, YFSETQ. The CDR3 covers 11 residues.

The CDR3 protein is CASSQGPGPGGYTF. The CDR3 DNA sequence: TGCGCCAGCAGCCAGGGACCGGGGCCGGGAGGCTACACCTTC. The chain couples TRBV4-3 to TRBJ1-2, with a tentative D call TRBD1 (5 bases). Trimming shortened V by 3 bases and J by 8 bases, and 16 bases separated the two germline ends. Germline CDR1 reads LGHNA; CDR2 reads YSLEER. This CDR3 is built from 14 residues.

A remark on this clone: Other DNA sequences within the sample encode an identical CDR3. This chain links TRBV29-1 with TRBJ1-1; maybe TRBD1 (5 bases). The length of the CDR3 is 11 residues. Germline CDR1 and CDR2: SQVTM and ANQGSEA. The germline V and J ends were trimmed by 6 bases and 4 bases, with 9 bases remaining between them. Here the CDR3 reads CSVRGGTEAFF. CDR3 bases: TGCAGCGTGCGGGGGGGCACTGAAGCTTTCTTT.